These 12 T cell receptor beta chains originate from one sample sequenced in a study of blood T cell repertoires in COVID-19. Profiling relied on immunoSEQ multiplex PCR, and the TCRdb table lists in-frame clones only, not all of them. This sample has around 420,000 clones, with 88% found just once. The sequencing sample was made of PBMCs or T cells enriched from blood (not recorded which). Receptors were obtained from a woman in her 40s with acute COVID-19.

The chain uses TRBV27 and TRBJ1-1; 7 bases map to TRBD1. V dropped 6 bases and J dropped 1; count of bases not matched to a gene: 8. There are 15 residues in the CDR3. Germline CDR1 reads MNHEY; CDR2 reads SMNVEV (reference sequence). The CDR3 protein is CASRTGGGQNTEAFF. Written as DNA, the CDR3 is TGTGCCAGCAGAACCGGAGGGGGCCAGAACACTGAAGCTTTCTTT.

The rearrangement joins TRBV9 to TRBJ2-5; 10 bases map to TRBD2. The CDR3 has 16 residues. J was trimmed by 5 bases and V by 0 bases; bases with no gene match: 7. CDR1 and CDR2 (germline): SGDLS, YYNGEE. The CDR3 is CASSVDLSGGPETQYF. The CDR3 DNA follows: TGTGCCAGCAGCGTAGATCTTAGCGGGGGGCCGGAGACCCAGTACTTC.

The chain carries TRBV29-1 and TRBJ1-1; D remains unclear. Germline V gene lookup returns CDR1 SQVTM and CDR2 ANQGSEA. V shed 4 bases and J shed 0 bases, with 9 bases lying between them. The CDR3 loop spans 13 amino acids. The CDR3 reads CSVGLGVNTEAFF. The CDR3 DNA follows: TGCAGCGTTGGACTGGGAGTGAACACTGAAGCTTTCTTT. Based on the CDR3 plus reference TRBV29-1 and TRBJ1-1, the full variable domain is SAVISQKPSRDICQRGTSLTIQCQVDSQVTMMFWYRQQPGQSLTLIATANQGSEATYESGFVIDKFPISRPNLTFSTLTVSNMSPEDSSIYLCSVGLGVNTEAFFGQGTRLTVV.

V usage is TRBV12-5 and J usage is TRBJ1-3, with a possible D match to TRBD1 (6 bases). Germline V gene data show CDR1 as LGHNT and CDR2 as FRNRAP. The length of the CDR3 is 19 residues. The V gene lost 0 bases and the J gene lost 2 bases, with 20 bases spanning the gap. The CDR3 sequence: CASGLVGTLVYLTGNTIYF. Here the CDR3 DNA reads TGTGCTAGTGGTTTGGTTGGGACACTCGTTTACTTGACTGGAAACACCATATATTTT.

This clone came up many times. The chain links TRBV4-2 to TRBJ1-2; D unclear. Germline CDR1 LGHNA, CDR2 YNFKEQ. CDR3 length equals 15 residues. V was trimmed by 1 base and J by 7 bases, leaving 16 bases between them. This CDR3 reads CASSQAFSVAGGYTF. In nucleotides, the CDR3 is TGTGCCAGCAGCCAAGCATTTTCCGTGGCGGGTGGCTACACCTTC.

The chain carries TRBV3-1 (or the pseudogene TRBV3-2) and TRBJ2-1, with 7 bases identical to TRBD2. Germline CDR1 is LGHDT and CDR2 is YNNKEL (reference sequence). Trimming at V came to 0 bases and at J to 2 bases, leaving 10 bases not matched to a gene. The CDR3 consists of 18 residues. CDR3 protein: CASSQDISGLVAYNEQFF. In DNA, the CDR3 is TGTGCCAGCAGCCAAGATATCTCCGGACTAGTGGCCTACAATGAGCAGTTCTTC.

CDR3 residues: CASSMPGGKLFF. In DNA, the CDR3 is TGTGCCAGCAGCATGCCCGGGGGGAAACTGTTTTTT. The chain combines TRBV9 with TRBJ1-4, with D maybe TRBD1 (5 bases). This CDR3 has 12 residues. V lost 4 bases and J 11 bases, leaving 12 bases between the germline ends. Looked up from germline, CDR1 is SGDLS and CDR2 is YYNGEE.

The genes are TRBV6-5 and TRBJ1-5; D remains ambiguous. Trimming stripped 0 bases from V and 6 bases from J, with 9 bases between. Germline CDR1 and CDR2: MNHEY and SVGAGI. The CDR3 runs 14 residues. CDR3: CASSYSLGGQPQHF. CDR3 coding DNA: TGTGCCAGCAGTTACTCCTTAGGCGGTCAGCCCCAGCATTTT.

This clone has a handful of counts. V usage is TRBV5-1 and J usage is TRBJ1-5; 9 bases are a match to TRBD1. Germline V gene lookup returns CDR1 SGHRS and CDR2 YFSETQ. This CDR3 comprises 16 residues. With 0 bases clipped from V and 4 bases from J, the junction kept 5 bases outside the gene matches. CDR3 amino acids: CASSLEPGTGNQPQHF. The CDR3 coding sequence is TGCGCCAGCAGCTTGGAGCCGGGGACAGGGAATCAGCCCCAGCATTTT. Supplemented by reference TRBV5-1 and TRBJ1-5, the full variable domain reads KAGVTQTPRYLIKTRGQQVTLSCSPISGHRSVSWYQQTPGQGLQFLFEYFSETQRNKGNFPGRFSGRQFSNSRSEMNVSTLELGDSALYLCASSLEPGTGNQPQHFGDGTRLSIL.

The chain links TRBV7-6 to TRBJ1-5; D not resolved. Per the germline V gene, CDR1 is SGHVS and CDR2 is FNYEAQ. The CDR3 extends over 14 amino acids. V was cut by 0 bases and J by 7 bases, with 10 bases left in between. CDR3 bases: TGTGCCAGCAGCTTAGCGCGTAGCCAGCAGCCCCAGCATTTT. Encoded protein: CASSLARSQQPQHF.

V is TRBV25-1 and J is TRBJ2-7, with D tentatively TRBD2 (6 bases). V lost 7 bases to trimming and J lost 5 bases, with 21 bases between them. Looked up from germline, CDR1 is MGHDK and CDR2 is SYGVNS. The CDR3 covers 15 residues. CDR3 bases: TGTGCCAGCACCCCCCCCAAAGGGAGGATCGACGAGCAGTACTTC. It translates to CASTPPKGRIDEQYF.

The J gene is TRBJ1-3, the V gene TRBV10-3; the D is unclear. Germline V gene lookup returns CDR1 ENHRY and CDR2 SYGVKD. CDR3 size: 15 residues. V lost 8 bases to trimming and J lost 2 bases, with 16 bases between them. The DNA of the CDR3 is TGTGCCATCTGGTTTCAAGGACTGACTGGAAACACCATATATTTT. Protein product: CAIWFQGLTGNTIYF.